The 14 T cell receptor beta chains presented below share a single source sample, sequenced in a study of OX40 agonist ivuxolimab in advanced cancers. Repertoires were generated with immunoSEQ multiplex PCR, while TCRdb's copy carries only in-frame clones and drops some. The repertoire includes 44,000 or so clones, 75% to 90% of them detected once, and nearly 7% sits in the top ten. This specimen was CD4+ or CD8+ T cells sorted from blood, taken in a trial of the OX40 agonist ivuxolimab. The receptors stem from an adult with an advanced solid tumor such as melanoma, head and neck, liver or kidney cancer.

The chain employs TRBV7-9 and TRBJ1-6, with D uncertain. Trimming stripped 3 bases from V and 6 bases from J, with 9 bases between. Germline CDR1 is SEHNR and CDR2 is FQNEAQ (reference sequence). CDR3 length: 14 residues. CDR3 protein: CASSFGVANSPLHF. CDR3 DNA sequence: TGTGCCAGCAGCTTTGGCGTGGCTAATTCACCCCTCCACTTT.

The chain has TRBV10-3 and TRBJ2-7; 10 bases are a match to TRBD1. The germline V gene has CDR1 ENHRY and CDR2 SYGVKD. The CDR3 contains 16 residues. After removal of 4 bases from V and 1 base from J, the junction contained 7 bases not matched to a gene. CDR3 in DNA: TGTGCCATCAGTGGCACCCGGGACAGGGGATCCTACGAGCAGTACTTC. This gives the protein CAISGTRDRGSYEQYF.

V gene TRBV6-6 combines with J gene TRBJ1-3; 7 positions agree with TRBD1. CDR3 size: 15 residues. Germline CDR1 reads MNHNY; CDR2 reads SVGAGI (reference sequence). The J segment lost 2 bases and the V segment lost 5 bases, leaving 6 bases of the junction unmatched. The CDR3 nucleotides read TGTGCCAGCAGTAGACAGGGCTTGGCTGGAAACACCATATATTTT. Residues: CASSRQGLAGNTIYF.

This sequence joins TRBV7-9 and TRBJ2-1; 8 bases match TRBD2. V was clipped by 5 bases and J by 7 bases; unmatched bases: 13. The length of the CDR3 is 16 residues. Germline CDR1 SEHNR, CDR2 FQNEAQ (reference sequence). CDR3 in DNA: TGTGCCAGCAGCCCGCTTTTTGCGCGGGAGGCAAATGAGCAGTTCTTC. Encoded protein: CASSPLFAREANEQFF.

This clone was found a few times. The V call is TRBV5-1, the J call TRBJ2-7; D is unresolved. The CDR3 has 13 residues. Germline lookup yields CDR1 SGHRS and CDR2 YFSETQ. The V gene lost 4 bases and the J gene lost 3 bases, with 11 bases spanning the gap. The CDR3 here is CASSPKLDYEQYF. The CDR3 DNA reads TGCGCCAGCAGCCCAAAGTTAGACTACGAGCAGTACTTC. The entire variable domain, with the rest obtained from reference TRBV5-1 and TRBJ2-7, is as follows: KAGVTQTPRYLIKTRGQQVTLSCSPISGHRSVSWYQQTPGQGLQFLFEYFSETQRNKGNFPGRFSGRQFSNSRSEMNVSTLELGDSALYLCASSPKLDYEQYFGPGTRLTVT.

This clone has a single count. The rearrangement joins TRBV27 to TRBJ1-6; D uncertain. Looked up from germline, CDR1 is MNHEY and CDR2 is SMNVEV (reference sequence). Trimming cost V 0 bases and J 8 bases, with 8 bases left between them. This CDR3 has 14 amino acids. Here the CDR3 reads CASSLSGGDSPLHF. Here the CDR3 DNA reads TGTGCCAGCAGTTTATCAGGCGGAGATTCACCCCTCCACTTT.

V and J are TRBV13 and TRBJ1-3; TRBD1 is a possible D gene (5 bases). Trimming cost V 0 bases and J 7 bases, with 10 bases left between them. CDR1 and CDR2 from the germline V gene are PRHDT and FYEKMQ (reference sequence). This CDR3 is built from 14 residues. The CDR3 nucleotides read TGTGCCAGCAGCTTAGGCCGCGGGACTAACACCATATATTTT. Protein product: CASSLGRGTNTIYF.

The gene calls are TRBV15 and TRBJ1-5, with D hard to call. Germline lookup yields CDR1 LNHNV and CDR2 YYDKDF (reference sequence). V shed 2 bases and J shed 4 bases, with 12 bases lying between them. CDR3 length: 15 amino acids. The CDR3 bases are TGTGCCACCAGCAGACTAGGGCCAAGAAATCAGCCCCAGCATTTT. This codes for CATSRLGPRNQPQHF.

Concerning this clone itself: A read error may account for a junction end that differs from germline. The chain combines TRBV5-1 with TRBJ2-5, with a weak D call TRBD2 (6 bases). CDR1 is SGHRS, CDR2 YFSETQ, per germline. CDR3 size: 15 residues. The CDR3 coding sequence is TGCGCCAACAGCTTGTGGAGGGTTTTACAAGAGACCCAGTACTTC. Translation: CANSLWRVLQETQYF.

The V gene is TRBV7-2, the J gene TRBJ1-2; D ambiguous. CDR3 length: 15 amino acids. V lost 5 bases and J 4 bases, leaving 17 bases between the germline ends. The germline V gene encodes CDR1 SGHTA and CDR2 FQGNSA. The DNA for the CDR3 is TGTGCCAGCAGCCTCACCCCTTACAAGGCCTATGGCTACACCTTC. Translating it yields CASSLTPYKAYGYTF.

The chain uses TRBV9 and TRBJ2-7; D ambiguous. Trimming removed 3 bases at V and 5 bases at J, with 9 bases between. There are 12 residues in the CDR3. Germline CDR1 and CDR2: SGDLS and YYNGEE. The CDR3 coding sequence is TGTGCCAGCAGCGGGTACTATAACGAGCAGTACTTC. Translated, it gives CASSGYYNEQYF.

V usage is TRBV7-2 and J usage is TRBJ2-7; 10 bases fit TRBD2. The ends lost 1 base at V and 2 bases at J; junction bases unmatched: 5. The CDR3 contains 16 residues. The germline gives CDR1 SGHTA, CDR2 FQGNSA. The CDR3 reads CASSLVSLAGAYEQYF. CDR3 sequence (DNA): TGTGCCAGCAGCTTAGTAAGTCTAGCGGGGGCCTACGAGCAGTACTTC.

The CDR3 here is CASVGLAGYTF. The CDR3 coding sequence is TGTGCCAGCGTAGGGTTGGCTGGCTACACCTTC. The chain uses TRBV6-5 and TRBJ1-2; D is ambiguous. The CDR3 spans 11 residues. V was pared by 8 bases and J by 7 bases, with 11 bases between. In germline, CDR1 is MNHEY, CDR2 SVGAGI.

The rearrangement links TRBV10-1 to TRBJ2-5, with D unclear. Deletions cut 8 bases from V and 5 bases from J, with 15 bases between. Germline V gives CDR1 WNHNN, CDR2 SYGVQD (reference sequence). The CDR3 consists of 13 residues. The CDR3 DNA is TGCGCCAGCTCCGGGTCTGAAGGGGAGACCCAGTACTTC. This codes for CASSGSEGETQYF.